The clone carrying this TCR beta chain was counted a few times. This sample is part of a study of patients and donors after allogeneic stem cell transplantation. TCRdb redid the calling of the RT-PCR reads with MiXCR, one entry per CDR3 protein. Found here are about 960,000 distinct CDR3 sequences, more than 15% of them singletons; the top ten hold under 6.5%. Germline CDR1 and CDR2: SQVTM and ANQGSEA. There are 12 residues in the CDR3. The sequenced sample consisted of blood, either unsorted or a sorted T cell fraction (not recorded which). The chain employs TRBV29-1 and TRBJ2-1; maybe TRBD2 (7 bases). The receptor was isolated from a human donor who was either an allogeneic HSCT recipient or a stem cell or donor lymphocyte infusion donor (not recorded which). It is not recorded whose cells these are; they may come from a transplant donor. For the CDR3, the DNA is TGCAGTGGGGGGGGGGCGTACAATGAGCAGTTCTTC. Residues: CSGGGAYNEQFF.